This T cell receptor beta chain was found in a study of T cell changes during pregnancy in multiple sclerosis. The repertoire was sequenced with immunoSEQ multiplex PCR; TCRdb's copy has only in-frame clones and lacks some. The table shows some 40,000 clones, with 85% to 95% occurring only once. The CDR3 extends over 18 amino acids. Germline CDR1 reads SGHTA; CDR2 reads FQGNSA. The V and J ends lost 3 bases and 2 bases respectively, with 21 bases between them. The genes are TRBV7-2 and TRBJ2-3, with D perhaps TRBD2 (5 bases). The TCR was taken from a female donor with multiple sclerosis, enrolled in a pregnancy study. Sequenced: peripheral blood. In nucleotides, the CDR3 is TGTGCCAGCAGCTTTCATCCCATTCGGCGGGTCAACACAGATACGCAGTATTTT. Translation: CASSFHPIRRVNTDTQYF. Variable domain in full (rest from reference TRBV7-2 and TRBJ2-3): GAGVSQSPSNKVTEKGKDVELRCDPISGHTALYWYRQSLGQGLEFLIYFQGNSAPDKSGLPSDRFSAERTGGSVSTLTIQRTQQEDSAVYLCASSFHPIRRVNTDTQYFGPGTRLTVL.